The 6 T cell receptor beta chains below all came from one sample that was sequenced in a study of CD8+ T cells in alopecia areata. Sequencing relied on a cDNA template that was reverse transcribed from extracted RNA. The table came from immunoSEQ multiplex PCR; TCRdb's copy has only in-frame clones and leaves some out. The table records 150,000 to 200,000 clones, around three fifths of them present only once. Treatment meaning: oral pan-JAK inhibitor, 5-10 mg twice daily. The material was CD4+ T cells sorted from blood, obtained around week 47, from a patient treated with tofacitinib. These receptors were obtained from a human donor with alopecia areata.

This clone has only one observation. The genes are TRBV5-1 and TRBJ1-4; D is possibly TRBD1 (5 bases). V shed 4 bases and J shed 4 bases, with 11 bases lying between them. The CDR3 loop spans 14 amino acids. The germline CDR1 and CDR2 sequences are SGHRS and YFSETQ. CDR3 sequence (DNA): TGCGCCAGCAGCCCCGACAGATTTAATGAAAAACTGTTTTTT. Translation gives CASSPDRFNEKLFF.

Here the CDR3 DNA reads TGCGCCAGCAGCCCCCTCGGGGGCCCTAATGAAAAACTGTTTTTT. It encodes CASSPLGGPNEKLFF. The chain is built from TRBV4-1 and TRBJ1-4; D is perhaps TRBD1 (6 bases). The CDR3 is 15 amino acids. Germline V gene lookup returns CDR1 MGHRA and CDR2 YSYEKL. V lost 4 bases, J lost 3 bases, and 12 bases lay in between.

The V and J genes are TRBV6-6 and TRBJ2-5, with 7 bases lining up with TRBD1. Per germline, CDR1 MNHNY and CDR2 SVGAGI (reference sequence). The CDR3 sequence is 16 residues long. V lost 5 bases to trimming and J lost 3 bases; unmatched junction nucleotides: 12. CDR3 region: CASSGPVDRNEETQYF. The CDR3 DNA reads as TGTGCCAGCAGTGGCCCAGTGGACAGGAATGAAGAGACCCAGTACTTC.

The chain joins TRBV29-1 to TRBJ2-7; the D call may be TRBD1 or TRBD2 (5 bases each). The germline V gene has CDR1 SQVTM and CDR2 ANQGSEA. This CDR3 is 12 amino acids long. The V and J ends lost 4 bases and 2 bases respectively, with 9 bases between them. DNA for the CDR3: TGCAGCGTTGTGGGGGATGCCTACGAGCAGTACTTC. This encodes CSVVGDAYEQYF.

The sample holds a few counts of this clone. The chain has TRBV7-7 and TRBJ2-1, with no clear D. V shed 1 base and J shed 5 bases, with 6 bases lying between them. Per germline, CDR1 SSHAT and CDR2 FNYEAQ (reference sequence). The CDR3 covers 13 residues. The CDR3 spells CASSLETHNEQFF. As DNA, the CDR3 is TGTGCCAGCAGCTTAGAGACCCACAATGAGCAGTTCTTC.

This clone has a handful of counts. V and J are TRBV4-3 and TRBJ2-7, with D maybe TRBD1 (6 bases). V gave up 1 base and J gave up 9 bases, with 13 bases separating them. The CDR3 loop spans 13 amino acids. The germline V gene has CDR1 LGHNA and CDR2 YSLEER. The CDR3 is CASSQAYRDRQYF. Written as DNA, the CDR3 is TGCGCCAGCAGCCAAGCATACAGGGACCGGCAGTACTTC.